Below, one TCR beta chain is given with its context. The antigen remains unidentified. Germline V CDR1 and CDR2: SGHRS, YFSETQ. The junction had 6 bases not matched to a gene; V was cut back by 2 bases and J by 5 bases. This CDR3 has 17 amino acids. Generated by immunoSEQ multiplex PCR, the TCRdb table keeps only in-frame clones and is missing some. The sample consists of tens of thousands of clones, 85% to 90% of them appearing once. Time point described: pretreatment peripheral blood. Per-patient samples, pretreatment and on-treatment, numbered 1 to 8. This sample stems from a study of PD-L1 blockade in urothelial cancer. Study information: Patients, treated from 2014 onward, received atezolizumab 1,200 mg intravenously every 3 weeks. Patients' histories included 0 to 3 prior chemotherapy regimens. General study points: Where pretreatment blood TCR clonality fell below the median, better survival was predicted.

V and J are TRBV5-1 and TRBJ2-1; 14 bases fit TRBD2. The source of this sequence is a man aged 60 to 69 with urothelial cancer. The sample here was PBMCs, taken around atezolizumab (anti-PD-L1) treatment. CDR3 DNA sequence: TGCGCCAGCAGCTTTAGACTAGCGGGAGGGAGCCACAATGAGCAGTTCTTC. As protein: CASSFRLAGGSHNEQFF. The variable domain in full, completed from reference TRBV5-1 and TRBJ2-1, reads KAGVTQTPRYLIKTRGQQVTLSCSPISGHRSVSWYQQTPGQGLQFLFEYFSETQRNKGNFPGRFSGRQFSNSRSEMNVSTLELGDSALYLCASSFRLAGGSHNEQFFGPGTRLTVL.